This T cell receptor (beta chain) was found in a study of metastatic and nonmetastatic thyroid tumors. Study information: Across blood and tumor or nodule tissue, repertoires from malignant and benign thyroid patients were compared with one another. Study observations and caveats: Benign nodules were reported to have significantly lower TCR beta diversity than malignant thyroid tumors, in blood and tumor.

Study processing details: The study's classifier, a distant-metastasis tool for papillary thyroid cancer, was built using CDR3 differences across clinicopathological groups. TCRdb reanalyzed the PCR reads with MiXCR. TCRdb, not the authors, supplied the V and J calls. The sample holds over 13,000 clones, about 25% seen once. Thyroid surgery had not been preceded by any treatment in any patient. The table lists this clone with many counts. Its antigen is still unknown. The CDR3 has 15 amino acids. The germline gives CDR1 SGHAT, CDR2 FQNNGV. The V end lost 0 bases, the J end lost 6 bases, and 14 bases lay between the germline ends.

The TCR comes from a female donor with papillary thyroid cancer or a benign thyroid nodule (not recorded which). Some clones in this sample may be carry-over from other donors' samples. The chain joins TRBV11-2 to TRBJ1-1; a possible D gene is TRBD1 (5 bases). Sequenced: blood. CDR3 region: CASSLEGGEVSEAFF. The CDR3 DNA reads TGTGCCAGCAGCTTAGAGGGGGGGGAGGTGTCTGAAGCTTTCTTT.